This is a list of T cell receptor beta chains from one sample in a study of cytomegalovirus exposure and HLA in healthy donors. TCRdb's table, derived via immunoSEQ multiplex PCR, lists solely in-frame clones and lacks some. The sample yields over 150,000 clones, approximately 74% seen once. The sequencing input was PBMCs. Every receptor here comes from a woman aged 30 to 39 in good health and CMV-seronegative. CDR3s include the opening cysteine and the closing phenylalanine or tryptophan. The order of the fields is J gene, V gene, CDR3 protein.

J: TRBJ1-2
V: TRBV28
CDR3: CATGAVGYTF

J: TRBJ1-2
V: TRBV7-9
CDR3: CASSLGTEYGYTF

J: TRBJ1-1
V: TRBV7-9
CDR3: CASSTRTGERAFF

J: TRBJ2-2
V: TRBV5-4
CDR3: CASSLERGRGGELFF

J: TRBJ2-2
V: TRBV7-3
CDR3: CASRLGLAGNTGELFF

J: TRBJ2-7
V: TRBV19
CDR3: CASSNDEGYEQYF

J: TRBJ1-6
V: TRBV4-2
CDR3: CASSRGTGNSPLHF

J: TRBJ2-7
V: TRBV4-3
CDR3: CASSQQVAYEQYF

J: TRBJ2-7
V: TRBV27
CDR3: CASSGTGREQYF

J: TRBJ2-3
V: TRBV5-4
CDR3: CASSLGDRLSGGISDTQYF

J: TRBJ1-5
V: TRBV27
CDR3: CASSPSPTGENQPQHF

J: TRBJ1-3
V: TRBV2
CDR3: CASSVHTGYSGNTIYF

J: TRBJ2-1
V: TRBV27
CDR3: CASSLPGLAGNEQFF

J: TRBJ1-2
V: TRBV6-5
CDR3: CASSRTSNYGYTF

J: TRBJ2-3
V: TRBV7-9
CDR3: CASSLWPPGGGMSDTQYF

J: TRBJ2-2
V: TRBV5-1
CDR3: CASIAGGPDTGELFF

J: TRBJ2-7
V: TRBV15
CDR3: CATSRAPTYEQYF

J: TRBJ2-2
V: TRBV4-3
CDR3: CASSQDGVSPGELFF

J: TRBJ1-4
V: TRBV4-1
CDR3: CASSQVPGQENEKLFF

J: .
V: TRBV6-5
CDR3: CASSYESSYEQYF

J: TRBJ1-1
V: TRBV7-9
CDR3: CASSTERQGLMNTEAFF

J: TRBJ2-5
V: TRBV4-3
CDR3: CASSQDGGETQYF

J: TRBJ2-5
V: TRBV19
CDR3: CASSITTTGGQETQYF

J: TRBJ2-5
V: TRBV27
CDR3: CASSSIPGQGALEYF

J: TRBJ2-1
V: TRBV11-3
CDR3: CASSSLTSGSYEQFF

J: TRBJ2-2
V: TRBV15
CDR3: CATSREGAGKRAGELFF

J: TRBJ2-1
V: TRBV7-3
CDR3: CASSPGLAPNNEQFF

J: TRBJ2-4
V: TRBV28
CDR3: CASSRGGLNIQYF

J: TRBJ2-7
V: TRBV7-2
CDR3: CASSLSGKLKGHEQYF

J: TRBJ2-7
V: TRBV5-1
CDR3: CASSWNGQALSYEQYF

J: TRBJ1-1
V: TRBV4-3
CDR3: CASSQVWNTEAFF

J: TRBJ2-7
V: TRBV6-6
CDR3: CASTRRVSPGEQYF

J: TRBJ2-7
V: TRBV5-6
CDR3: CASSRPGLAYEQYF

J: TRBJ2-5
V: TRBV6-5
CDR3: CASSSIAGDQETQYF

J: TRBJ2-1
V: TRBV4-1
CDR3: CASSQGLAGGGNEQFF

J: TRBJ1-5
V: TRBV2
CDR3: CASSRPPPGNNQPQHF

J: TRBJ2-7
V: TRBV10-3
CDR3: CAMGQGASEQYF

J: TRBJ2-1
V: TRBV18
CDR3: CASSATSEYNEQFF

J: TRBJ1-6
V: TRBV6-5
CDR3: CASSTGLSPLHF

J: TRBJ2-2
V: TRBV28
CDR3: CASSLGLTRGTGELFF

J: TRBJ2-2
V: TRBV7-9
CDR3: CASSYGTGFIGPNTGELFF